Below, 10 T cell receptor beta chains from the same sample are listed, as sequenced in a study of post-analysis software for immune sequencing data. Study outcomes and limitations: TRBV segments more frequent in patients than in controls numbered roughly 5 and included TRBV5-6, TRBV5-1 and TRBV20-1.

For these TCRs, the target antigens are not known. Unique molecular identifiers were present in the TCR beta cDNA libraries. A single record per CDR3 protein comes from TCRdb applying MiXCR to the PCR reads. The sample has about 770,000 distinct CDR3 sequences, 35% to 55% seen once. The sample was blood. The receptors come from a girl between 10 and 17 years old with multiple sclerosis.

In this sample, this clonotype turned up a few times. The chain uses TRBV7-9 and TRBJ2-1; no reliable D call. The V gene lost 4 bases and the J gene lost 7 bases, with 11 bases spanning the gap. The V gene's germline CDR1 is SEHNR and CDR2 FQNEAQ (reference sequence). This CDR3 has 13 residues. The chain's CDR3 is CASSSYTRNEQFF. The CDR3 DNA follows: TGTGCCAGCAGCTCCTATACTCGGAATGAGCAGTTCTTC.

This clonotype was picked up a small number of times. In DNA form, the CDR3 reads TGTGCCAGCATAATCTGGGACACCTCCTACAATGAGCAGTTCTTC. Translation: CASIIWDTSYNEQFF. The V gene is TRBV6-1, the J gene TRBJ2-1, with a weak D call TRBD1 (6 bases). The CDR3 has 15 residues. Germline CDR1 and CDR2: MNHNS and SASEGT. V was cut by 7 bases and J by 0 bases, with 13 bases left in between.

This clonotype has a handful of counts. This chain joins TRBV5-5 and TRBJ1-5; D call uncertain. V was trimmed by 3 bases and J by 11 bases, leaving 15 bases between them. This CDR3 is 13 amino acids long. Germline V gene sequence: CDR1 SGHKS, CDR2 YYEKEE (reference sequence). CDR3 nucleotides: TGTGCCAGCAGCTACCGGACGGGCGAAGCCCAGCATTTT. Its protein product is CASSYRTGEAQHF.

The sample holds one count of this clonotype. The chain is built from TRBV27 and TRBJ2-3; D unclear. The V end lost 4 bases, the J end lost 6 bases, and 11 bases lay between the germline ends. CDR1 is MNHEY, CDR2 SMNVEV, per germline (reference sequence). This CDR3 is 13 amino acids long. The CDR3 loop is CASSSTNRDTQYF. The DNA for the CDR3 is TGTGCCAGCAGTTCCACCAACCGGGATACGCAGTATTTT.

The CDR3 is CASSLGQGPNQPQHF. CDR3 nucleotide sequence: TGTGCCAGCTCCTTGGGACAGGGCCCCAATCAGCCCCAGCATTTT. This chain joins TRBV12-3 or TRBV12-4 and TRBJ1-5; 9 nucleotides agree with TRBD1. Germline trimming cut 8 bases from V and 3 bases from J; bases unmatched to any gene: 8. The CDR3 has 15 residues.

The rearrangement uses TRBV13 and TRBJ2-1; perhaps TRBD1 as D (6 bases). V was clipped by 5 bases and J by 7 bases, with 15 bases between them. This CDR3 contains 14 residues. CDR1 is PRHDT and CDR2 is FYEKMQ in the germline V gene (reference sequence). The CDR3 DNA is TGTGCCAGCAGCCGACCCCTAAGGGGGAATGAGCAGTTCTTC. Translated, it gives CASSRPLRGNEQFF.

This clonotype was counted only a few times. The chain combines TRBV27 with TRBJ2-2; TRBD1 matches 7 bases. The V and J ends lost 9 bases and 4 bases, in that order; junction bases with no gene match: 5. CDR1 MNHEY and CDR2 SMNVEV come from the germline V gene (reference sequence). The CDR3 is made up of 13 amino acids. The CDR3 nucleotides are TGTGCCAGTGGACAGGTCCTCACCGGGGAGCTGTTTTTT. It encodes CASGQVLTGELFF.

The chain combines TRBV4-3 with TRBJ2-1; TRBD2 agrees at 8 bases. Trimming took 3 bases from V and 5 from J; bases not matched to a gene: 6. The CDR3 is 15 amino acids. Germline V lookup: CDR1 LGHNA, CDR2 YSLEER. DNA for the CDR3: TGCGCCAGCAGCCACGTAAATAGCGGGAACAATGAGCAGTTCTTC. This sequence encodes CASSHVNSGNNEQFF.

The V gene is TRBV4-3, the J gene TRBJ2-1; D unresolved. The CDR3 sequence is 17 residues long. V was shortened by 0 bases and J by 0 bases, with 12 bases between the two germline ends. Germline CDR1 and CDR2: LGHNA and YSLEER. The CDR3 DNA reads TGCGCCAGCAGCCAAGAATTTACTCACCGCTCCTACAATGAGCAGTTCTTC. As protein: CASSQEFTHRSYNEQFF.

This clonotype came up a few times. CDR3 sequence reads: CASSQRRGTDQETQYF. The CDR3 nucleotides read TGCGCCAGCAGCCAAAGAAGAGGGACGGACCAAGAGACCCAGTACTTC. V usage is TRBV5-1 and J usage is TRBJ2-5; D is tentatively TRBD1 or TRBD2 (5 bases each). Germline V gene lookup returns CDR1 SGHRS and CDR2 YFSETQ. The CDR3 has 16 amino acids. Deletions cut 4 bases from V and 0 bases from J, with 16 bases between.